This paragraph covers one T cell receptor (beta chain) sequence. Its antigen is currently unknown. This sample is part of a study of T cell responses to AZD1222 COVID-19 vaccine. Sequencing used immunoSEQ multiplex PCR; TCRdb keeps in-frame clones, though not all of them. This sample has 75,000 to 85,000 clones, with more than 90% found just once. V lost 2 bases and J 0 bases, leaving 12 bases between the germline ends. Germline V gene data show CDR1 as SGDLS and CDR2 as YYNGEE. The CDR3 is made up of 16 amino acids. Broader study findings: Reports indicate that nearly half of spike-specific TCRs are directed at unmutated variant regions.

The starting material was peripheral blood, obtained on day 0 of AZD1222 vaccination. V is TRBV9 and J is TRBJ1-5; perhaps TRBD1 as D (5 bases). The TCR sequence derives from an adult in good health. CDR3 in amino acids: CASSVGGTDSNQPQHF. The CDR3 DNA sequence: TGTGCCAGCAGCGTCGGCGGGACTGATAGCAATCAGCCCCAGCATTTT. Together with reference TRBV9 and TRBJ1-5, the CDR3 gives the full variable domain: DSGVTQTPKHLITATGQRVTLRCSPRSGDLSVYWYQQSLDQGLQFLIQYYNGEERAKGNILERFSAQQFPDLHSELNLSSLELGDSALYFCASSVGGTDSNQPQHFGDGTRLSIL.